This TCR beta chain was recovered during a study of cytomegalovirus exposure and HLA in healthy donors. Comment on this clone: Its antigen is unidentified.

Study-level findings and limits: Further analysis, carried out later, found HLA-associated TCR beta chains more clonally expanded than equally common other chains.

The PCR employed 60 Vbeta primers together with 13 Jbeta primers. Clones were read by immunoSEQ multiplex PCR, and TCRdb kept only the in-frame ones, dropping some. The sample includes 55,000 to 80,000 clones, approximately 75% of them seen just once. With V trimmed by 1 base and J by 3 bases, 5 bases remained unmatched. CDR1 and CDR2 from the germline V gene are SEHNR and FQNEAQ (reference sequence). This CDR3 spans 15 amino acids. The V and J genes are TRBV7-9 and TRBJ2-7; 8 nucleotides match TRBD1. This receptor was obtained from a man aged 50-60 years in good health and CMV-seropositive. Sequenced material: PBMCs. The CDR3 region has the DNA TGTGCCAGCAGCTTAGGGGACAGGAGGAGCTACGAGCAGTACTTC. Protein: CASSLGDRRSYEQYF.